The 20 T cell receptor beta chains below all came from one sample that was sequenced in a study of shared clonotypes between healthy human individuals. The method was immunoSEQ multiplex PCR; TCRdb's version includes in-frame clones alone and lacks a portion of them. The sample has about 1 million clones; 75% are singletons. The specimen was memory CD4+ T cells sorted from blood. The subset denotes: CD45RA-negative fraction. Receptor source: a man between 18 and 35 years old in good health.

V gene TRBV5-6 combines with J gene TRBJ2-5; D is possibly TRBD2 (6 bases). The germline V gene encodes CDR1 SGHDT and CDR2 YYEEEE. The germline V and J ends were trimmed by 2 bases and 5 bases, with 13 bases remaining between them. The CDR3 totals 14 residues. The CDR3 DNA follows: TGTGCCAGCAGCTTCCGACTAGGGAGGGAGACCCAGTACTTC. As protein: CASSFRLGRETQYF.

The CDR3 sequence: CASSVEGNEQFF. In nucleotides, the CDR3 is TGTGCCAGCAGCGTAGAAGGCAATGAGCAGTTCTTC. The chain combines TRBV9 with TRBJ2-1; D ambiguous. CDR1 SGDLS and CDR2 YYNGEE come from the germline V gene. This CDR3 has 12 residues. With 0 bases removed from V and 6 bases from J, the gap between germline ends came to 4 bases.

The V call is TRBV6-1, the J call TRBJ2-2; 9 positions agree with TRBD1. Germline CDR1 MNHNS, CDR2 SASEGT. This CDR3 has 14 amino acids. After removal of 6 bases from V and 6 bases from J, the junction contained 5 bases not matched to a gene. Here the CDR3 DNA reads TGTGCCAGCAGGTACAGGGGGCAGGCCGGGGAGCTGTTTTTT. Protein product: CASRYRGQAGELFF.

The chain employs TRBV4-1 and TRBJ2-7; unclear D gene. The length of the CDR3 is 15 residues. Germline V gene sequence: CDR1 MGHRA, CDR2 YSYEKL. V gave up 4 bases and J gave up 1 base, with 14 bases separating them. The DNA for the CDR3 is TGCGCCAGCAGCCTTTGGGCTAGTAAGTCCTACGAGCAGTACTTC. It specifies CASSLWASKSYEQYF.

The DNA of the CDR3 is TGTGCCAGCAGTTCCCAGGAGGGCACTGAAGCTTTCTTT. It codes for CASSSQEGTEAFF. The chain couples TRBV6-5 to TRBJ1-1; D is undetermined. The ends were cut back, 4 bases at V and 4 bases at J, with 10 bases in the middle. This CDR3 spans 13 amino acids. Germline lookup yields CDR1 MNHEY and CDR2 SVGAGI.

This sequence joins TRBV28 and TRBJ1-2; 7 bases are shared with TRBD1. There are 15 residues in the CDR3. The J segment lost 2 bases and the V segment lost 4 bases, leaving 7 bases of the junction unmatched. The germline V gene encodes CDR1 MDHEN and CDR2 SYDVKM. The CDR3 is CASSYPMGQNYGYTF. The CDR3 DNA reads as TGTGCCAGCAGTTACCCTATGGGACAGAACTATGGCTACACCTTC.

This chain joins TRBV5-6 and TRBJ1-5; 9 bases are a match to TRBD1. The CDR3 is made up of 16 amino acids. Per germline, CDR1 SGHDT and CDR2 YYEEEE. V gave up 4 bases and J gave up 0 bases; unmatched junction bases: 5. The CDR3 spells CASSRTDRGSNQPQHF. The DNA of the CDR3 is TGTGCCAGCAGCCGAACGGACAGGGGTAGCAATCAGCCCCAGCATTTT.

V is TRBV7-9 and J is TRBJ2-2; 12 bases fit TRBD2. The CDR3 is 19 residues long. Germline CDR1 is SEHNR and CDR2 is FQNEAQ (reference sequence). The V segment lost 7 bases and the J segment 5 bases; nucleotides outside the gene matches: 17. The chain's CDR3 is CASTKSGKTSGSRTGELFF. The CDR3 coding sequence is TGTGCCAGCACCAAATCGGGAAAGACTAGCGGGAGTAGGACCGGGGAGCTGTTTTTT.

The chain couples TRBV5-5 to TRBJ2-3, with 8 bases fitting TRBD1. Germline V CDR1 and CDR2: SGHKS, YYEKEE (reference sequence). There are 15 residues in the CDR3. The trim removed 4 bases at V and 0 bases at J, leaving 4 bases unmatched. For the CDR3, the DNA is TGTGCCAGCAGCGAGGACAGGGCCAGCACAGATACGCAGTATTTT. Translating gives CASSEDRASTDTQYF.

The chain is built from TRBV2 and TRBJ2-5; perhaps TRBD1 as D (5 bases). The CDR3 totals 13 residues. Germline CDR1 reads SNHLY; CDR2 reads FYNNEI. Trimming removed 5 bases at V and 2 bases at J, with 9 bases between. The CDR3 DNA is TGTGCCAGCAGTTTTGACAGACAAGAGACCCAGTACTTC. It encodes CASSFDRQETQYF.

The rearrangement joins TRBV5-4 to TRBJ2-7; tentatively, D is TRBD1 or TRBD2 (5 bases each). The CDR3 loop spans 16 amino acids. Germline V CDR1 and CDR2: SGHNT, YYREEE (reference sequence). Trimming left V 4 bases short and J 4 bases short, with 21 bases between. CDR3 coding DNA: TGTGCCAGCAGCCCCCCGGGACGGCGGCGATCGTACGAGCAGTACTTC. Translation: CASSPPGRRRSYEQYF.

The chain recombines TRBV5-6 with TRBJ2-3, with TRBD2 identical over 9 bases. V lost 3 bases to trimming and J lost 1 base; unmatched junction nucleotides: 9. The CDR3 spans 17 residues. The germline CDR1 and CDR2 sequences are SGHDT and YYEEEE. This CDR3 is CASSSFPGLAGTDTQYF. CDR3 bases: TGTGCCAGCAGCTCATTCCCGGGACTAGCAGGCACAGATACGCAGTATTTT.

V and J are TRBV11-2 and TRBJ2-5; TRBD2 matches 7 bases. Germline V gene data show CDR1 as SGHAT and CDR2 as FQNNGV. Unmatched junction bases numbered 7, after V lost 5 bases and J lost 4 bases. The CDR3 consists of 14 residues. CDR3 loop: CASSRAGRGETQYF. The CDR3 DNA follows: TGTGCCAGCAGCAGGGCGGGGAGGGGAGAGACCCAGTACTTC.

The chain carries TRBV18 and TRBJ1-6; weak D call: TRBD1 (5 bases). Germline assignment: CDR1 KGHSH and CDR2 LQKENI. The CDR3 sequence is 15 residues long. Trimming pared 1 base from V and 9 bases from J, leaving 13 bases between. This chain's CDR3 is CASSPQEGARSPLHF. DNA of the CDR3: TGTGCCAGCTCACCACAAGAAGGGGCGCGTTCACCCCTCCACTTT. Using reference TRBV18 and TRBJ1-6 for the parts outside the CDR3, the full variable domain is NAGVMQNPRHLVRRRGQEARLRCSPMKGHSHVYWYRQLPEEGLKFMVYLQKENIIDESGMPKERFSAEFPKEGPSILRIQQVVRGDSAAYFCASSPQEGARSPLHFGNGTRLTVT.

This clone has a handful of counts. V and J are TRBV7-3 and TRBJ2-2; no reliable D call. Germline CDR1 SGHTA, CDR2 FQGTGA. V lost 1 base and J lost 7, with 10 bases in between. CDR3 length: 14 amino acids. CDR3 sequence: CASSLMSVGGELFF. DNA for the CDR3: TGTGCCAGCAGCTTAATGTCGGTGGGCGGGGAGCTGTTTTTT.

This clone showed up just a few times. The rearrangement joins TRBV5-1 to TRBJ1-1; 9 nucleotides match TRBD1. This CDR3 is built from 15 residues. V shed 4 bases and J 2 bases; nucleotides not matched to a gene: 6. The germline gives CDR1 SGHRS, CDR2 YFSETQ. CDR3 loop: CASSPQGQGNTEAFF. Written as DNA, the CDR3 is TGCGCCAGCAGCCCTCAGGGACAGGGAAACACTGAAGCTTTCTTT.

The rearrangement joins TRBV4-3 to TRBJ1-1; D gene unclear. Germline V gene data show CDR1 as LGHNA and CDR2 as YSLEER. The V end lost 2 bases, the J end lost 1 base, and 5 bases lay between the germline ends. The CDR3 sequence is 13 residues long. The chain's CDR3 is CASSQQENTEAFF. The CDR3 region has the DNA TGCGCCAGCAGCCAACAGGAGAACACTGAAGCTTTCTTT.

The rearrangement joins TRBV29-1 to TRBJ2-7, with D tentatively TRBD1 (6 bases). This CDR3 is 12 amino acids long. The germline gives CDR1 SQVTM, CDR2 ANQGSEA. V dropped 6 bases and J dropped 5 bases, with 14 bases sitting between them. The CDR3 DNA reads as TGCAGCGTGGGGGCAGGTCCTCACGAGCAGTACTTC. Amino acids: CSVGAGPHEQYF.

This clone was detected a few times. In the same sample, other DNA sequences code for this CDR3. V gene TRBV7-9 combines with J gene TRBJ1-6, with unresolved D. Trimming left V 1 base short and J 9 bases short, with 7 bases between. The length of the CDR3 is 13 residues. Germline V lookup: CDR1 SEHNR, CDR2 FQNEAQ (reference sequence). CDR3 sequence (DNA): TGTGCCAGCAGCTTAGATGGCATTTCACCCCTCCACTTT. Encoded protein: CASSLDGISPLHF. The entire variable domain, with the rest obtained from reference TRBV7-9 and TRBJ1-6, is as follows: DTGVSQNPRHKITKRGQNVTFRCDPISEHNRLYWYRQTLGQGPEFLTYFQNEAQLEKSRLLSDRFSAERPKGSFSTLEIQRTEQGDSAMYLCASSLDGISPLHFGNGTRLTVT.

This rearrangement joins TRBV18 to TRBJ2-1; 7 bases fit TRBD1. The CDR3 consists of 13 residues. CDR1 is KGHSH and CDR2 is LQKENI in the germline V gene. V shed 4 bases, J shed 5 bases, and the junction held 2 bases outside the gene matches. CDR3 nucleotide sequence: TGTGCCAGCTCACAGGGGGCGAACAATGAGCAGTTCTTC. Translated, it gives CASSQGANNEQFF.